The 28 T cell receptor beta chains presented below share a single source sample, sequenced in a study of blood T cell repertoires in COVID-19. TCRdb's table, derived via immunoSEQ multiplex PCR, lists solely in-frame clones and lacks some. The table shows under 50,000 clones, with over 80% occurring only once. Sequencing input: peripheral blood. The receptor source for this set is a man between 65 and 79 years old with acute or convalescent COVID-19.

This clone was found a few times. J is TRBJ2-1 and V is TRBV6-2 or TRBV6-3; 10 bases are a match to TRBD2. Trimming removed 2 bases from V and 5 bases from J; junction bases left unmatched: 3. The CDR3 covers 15 residues. Germline V gene sequence: CDR1 MNHEY, CDR2 SVGEGT. CDR3 nucleotide sequence: TGTGCCAGCAGTTACGAAGGACTAGCGGACAATGAGCAGTTCTTC. This gives the protein CASSYEGLADNEQFF.

The gene calls are TRBV19 and TRBJ1-5, with TRBD1 matching 7 bases. Germline CDR1 reads LNHDA; CDR2 reads SQIVND (reference sequence). The length of the CDR3 is 12 residues. V dropped 10 bases and J dropped 4; count of bases not matched to a gene: 4. In DNA form, the CDR3 reads TGTGCCATGTCACAGGGGAATCAGCCCCAGCATTTT. Translated, it gives CAMSQGNQPQHF. Looking up the rest from reference TRBV19 and TRBJ1-5 gives the full variable domain: DGGITQSPKYLFRKEGQNVTLSCEQNLNHDAMYWYRQDPGQGLRLIYYSQIVNDFQKGDIAEGYSVSREKKESFPLTVTSAQKNPTAFYLCAMSQGNQPQHFGDGTRLSIL.

CDR3 DNA sequence: TGTGCCAGCTCAGCCGAAGGGGGAGCTTTCTTT. Residues: CASSAEGGAFF. J is TRBJ1-1 and V is TRBV18, with TRBD1 as a possible D gene (6 bases). The CDR3 loop spans 11 amino acids. The V gene's germline CDR1 is KGHSH and CDR2 LQKENI. V lost 5 bases to trimming and J lost 10 bases, with 11 bases between them.

The V gene is TRBV19, the J gene TRBJ1-1; TRBD1 agrees at 10 bases. The germline CDR1 and CDR2 sequences are LNHDA and SQIVND (reference sequence). The length of the CDR3 is 15 residues. The junction had 8 bases not matched to a gene; V was cut back by 7 bases and J by 3 bases. DNA of the CDR3: TGTGCCAGTAATCCGACAGGGGGCTGGTACACTGAAGCTTTCTTT. As protein: CASNPTGGWYTEAFF.

This clone was counted between two and nine times. The sample contains more than one DNA sequence encoding this CDR3. This sequence joins TRBV3-1 (or the pseudogene TRBV3-2) and TRBJ1-5; D is undetermined. The CDR3 is 13 residues long. The V and J ends lost 0 bases and 5 bases respectively, with 5 bases between them. Germline V gene lookup returns CDR1 LGHDT and CDR2 YNNKEL (reference sequence). CDR3 nucleotide sequence: TGTGCCAGCAGCCAAGATCGAGATCAGCCCCAGCATTTT. Amino acids: CASSQDRDQPQHF.

V usage is TRBV4-1 and J usage is TRBJ2-3; 11 bases fit TRBD2. CDR3 length: 16 residues. The germline gives CDR1 MGHRA, CDR2 YSYEKL. V was pared by 0 bases and J by 7 bases, with 6 bases of the junction left unmatched. CDR3 sequence (DNA): TGCGCCAGCAGCCAAGATCCTAGCGGGAGGCGATATACGCAGTATTTT. This codes for CASSQDPSGRRYTQYF.

This sequence joins TRBV4-3 and TRBJ2-1; TRBD2 matches at 12 bases. Trimming took 3 bases from V and 7 from J; bases not matched to a gene: 4. CDR3 size: 15 residues. Germline V CDR1 and CDR2: LGHNA, YSLEER. The CDR3, as DNA: TGCGCCAGCAGCCACCTAGCGGGAGGGAGAAATGAGCAGTTCTTC. Its protein product is CASSHLAGGRNEQFF.

The chain uses TRBV7-2 and TRBJ1-2; D may be TRBD1 (6 bases). This CDR3 spans 16 amino acids. V lost 4 bases and J lost 5, with 20 bases in between. Per the germline V gene, CDR1 is SGHTA and CDR2 is FQGNSA. The CDR3 protein is CASSYSTGSKDYGYTF. The DNA of the CDR3 is TGTGCCAGCAGCTACAGTACAGGGAGTAAGGATTATGGCTACACCTTC.

This chain connects TRBV9 to TRBJ1-1; D possibly corresponds to TRBD1 (6 bases). The germline V gene has CDR1 SGDLS and CDR2 YYNGEE. The CDR3 spans 13 residues. V lost 4 bases and J lost 6, with 13 bases in between. CDR3 coding DNA: TGTGCCAGCAGCCCCCGAGGGGGGGCTGAAGCTTTCTTT. The encoded protein is CASSPRGGAEAFF. Complete variable domain (other parts from reference TRBV9 and TRBJ1-1): DSGVTQTPKHLITATGQRVTLRCSPRSGDLSVYWYQQSLDQGLQFLIQYYNGEERAKGNILERFSAQQFPDLHSELNLSSLELGDSALYFCASSPRGGAEAFFGQGTRLTVV.

The chain links TRBV11-3 to TRBJ2-1; 7 bases agree with TRBD1. This CDR3 is built from 14 residues. V was pared by 5 bases and J by 7 bases, with 8 bases of the junction left unmatched. CDR1 is SGHNT, CDR2 YENEEA, per germline. The chain's CDR3 is CASSKDRDRNEQFF. CDR3 sequence (DNA): TGTGCCAGCAGCAAAGACAGGGATAGGAATGAGCAGTTCTTC.

The V gene is TRBV7-9, the J gene TRBJ1-1; D possibly corresponds to TRBD1 (5 bases). The CDR3 runs 15 residues. Germline V gives CDR1 SEHNR, CDR2 FQNEAQ (reference sequence). The ends were cut back, 2 bases at V and 3 bases at J, with 13 bases in the middle. DNA of the CDR3: TGTGCCAGCAGCTTACCGGGGGTGAGAGACACTGAAGCTTTCTTT. It is translated as CASSLPGVRDTEAFF.

This clone was seen more than once but under ten times. The chain employs TRBV27 and TRBJ1-6; weak D call: TRBD1 (6 bases). The length of the CDR3 is 15 residues. Germline CDR1 MNHEY, CDR2 SMNVEV (reference sequence). Trimming removed 4 bases from V and 7 bases from J, with 14 bases in between. The CDR3 DNA sequence: TGTGCCAGCAGTTCACAGGACAGCCAGAATTCACCCCTCCACTTT. This translates into CASSSQDSQNSPLHF.

The chain employs TRBV5-1 and TRBJ1-1; D gene uncertain. The CDR3 length is 15 residues. Germline assignment: CDR1 SGHRS and CDR2 YFSETQ. Trimming stripped 0 bases from V and 1 base from J, with 10 bases between. CDR3 bases: TGCGCCAGCAGCTTGGAGGGTCGGGGGAACACTGAAGCTTTCTTT. Translated, it gives CASSLEGRGNTEAFF.

This clone was found a few times. The V call is TRBV19, the J call TRBJ2-6; D ambiguous. The V gene lost 5 bases and the J gene lost 0 bases, with 11 bases spanning the gap. The CDR3 covers 16 residues. Germline lookup yields CDR1 LNHDA and CDR2 SQIVND (reference sequence). The CDR3: CASSPWRTSGANVLTF. The CDR3 nucleotides are TGTGCCAGTAGTCCTTGGAGAACCTCTGGGGCCAACGTCCTGACTTTC. Combining the CDR3 with reference TRBV19 and TRBJ2-6 gives the whole variable domain DGGITQSPKYLFRKEGQNVTLSCEQNLNHDAMYWYRQDPGQGLRLIYYSQIVNDFQKGDIAEGYSVSREKKESFPLTVTSAQKNPTAFYLCASSPWRTSGANVLTFGAGSRLTVL.

The chain's CDR3 is CASTSGGGITDTQYF. CDR3 coding DNA: TGCGCCAGCACTTCGGGGGGCGGAATCACAGATACGCAGTATTTT. The genes are TRBV5-1 and TRBJ2-3, with D perhaps matching TRBD2 (7 bases). Germline CDR1 SGHRS, CDR2 YFSETQ. There are 15 residues in the CDR3. V was cut by 6 bases and J by 2 bases, with 16 bases left in between. Together with reference TRBV5-1 and TRBJ2-3, the CDR3 gives the full variable domain: KAGVTQTPRYLIKTRGQQVTLSCSPISGHRSVSWYQQTPGQGLQFLFEYFSETQRNKGNFPGRFSGRQFSNSRSEMNVSTLELGDSALYLCASTSGGGITDTQYFGPGTRLTVL.

The V and J genes are TRBV28 and TRBJ2-1; D is perhaps TRBD2 (6 bases). Germline CDR1 reads MDHEN; CDR2 reads SYDVKM. The CDR3 contains 15 residues. Deletions cut 5 bases from V and 6 bases from J, with 17 bases between. The CDR3 DNA reads TGTGCCAGCAGTATGAATAGCGGTCGCCTCAATGAGCAGTTCTTC. As protein: CASSMNSGRLNEQFF.

This sequence joins TRBV7-2 and TRBJ1-5, with D possibly TRBD1 on 5 matching bases. The germline V gene has CDR1 SGHTA and CDR2 FQGNSA. The CDR3 sequence is 16 residues long. Between the trimmed V and J ends, which lost 2 bases and 6 bases, there was a span of 17 bases. The CDR3 DNA is TGTGCCAGCAGCTTAAAGGGGCAGCCAGAGCGTCAGCCCCAGCATTTT. This gives the protein CASSLKGQPERQPQHF. The whole variable domain, filled in from reference TRBV7-2 and TRBJ1-5, reads GAGVSQSPSNKVTEKGKDVELRCDPISGHTALYWYRQSLGQGLEFLIYFQGNSAPDKSGLPSDRFSAERTGGSVSTLTIQRTQQEDSAVYLCASSLKGQPERQPQHFGDGTRLSIL.

V and J are TRBV5-1 and TRBJ1-4; D is uncertain. This CDR3 is built from 15 residues. Germline V CDR1 and CDR2: SGHRS, YFSETQ. V lost 4 bases, J lost 0 bases, and 10 bases lay in between. Written as DNA, the CDR3 is TGCGCCAGCAGCGCACAGAGTTCAACTAATGAAAAACTGTTTTTT. Its translation is CASSAQSSTNEKLFF. Combining the CDR3 with reference TRBV5-1 and TRBJ1-4 gives the whole variable domain KAGVTQTPRYLIKTRGQQVTLSCSPISGHRSVSWYQQTPGQGLQFLFEYFSETQRNKGNFPGRFSGRQFSNSRSEMNVSTLELGDSALYLCASSAQSSTNEKLFFGSGTQLSVL.

The rearrangement joins TRBV15 to TRBJ1-2; maybe TRBD1 (6 bases). The CDR3 length is 14 residues. V lost 2 bases and J lost 6, with 13 bases in between. CDR1 is LNHNV, CDR2 YYDKDF, per germline (reference sequence). Here the CDR3 DNA reads TGTGCCACCAGCAGAAAACCGGACAGAAATGGCTACACCTTC. This sequence encodes CATSRKPDRNGYTF.

CDR3 loop: CASSPTIAGGPNEQFF. CDR3 in DNA: TGTGCCAGCAGCCCTACTATAGCGGGAGGGCCCAATGAGCAGTTCTTC. The chain combines TRBV11-3 with TRBJ2-1; TRBD2 aligns across 11 bases. The V and J ends lost 5 bases and 6 bases, in that order; junction bases with no gene match: 9. Germline assignment: CDR1 SGHNT and CDR2 YENEEA. This CDR3 has 16 residues.

This rearrangement joins TRBV5-5 to TRBJ2-3; tentatively, D is TRBD2 (5 bases). Per the germline V gene, CDR1 is SGHKS and CDR2 is YYEKEE (reference sequence). The CDR3 has 16 residues. V lost 0 bases, J lost 2 bases, and 13 bases lay in between. The DNA for the CDR3 is TGTGCCAGCAGCTTGGGGCAGCGAGGGTCCACAGATACGCAGTATTTT. It yields the protein CASSLGQRGSTDTQYF.

J is TRBJ2-7 and V is TRBV4-3; D possibly corresponds to TRBD1 (6 bases). V was shortened by 1 base and J by 6 bases, with 10 bases between the two germline ends. The CDR3 runs 13 residues. CDR1 LGHNA and CDR2 YSLEER come from the germline V gene. The CDR3 DNA is TGCGCCAGCAGCCAAGGTACAGGGTCCGAGCAGTACTTC. Encoded protein: CASSQGTGSEQYF.

V gene TRBV27 combines with J gene TRBJ2-7; D unclear. The CDR3 loop spans 14 amino acids. Looked up from germline, CDR1 is MNHEY and CDR2 is SMNVEV (reference sequence). V gave up 2 bases and J gave up 4 bases, with 12 bases separating them. The CDR3 DNA follows: TGTGCCAGCAGTTTAGAATGGCTCGCTTACGAGCAGTACTTC. This codes for CASSLEWLAYEQYF.

Here the CDR3 reads CSALTTGPGELFF. The CDR3 DNA reads as TGCAGCGCCCTTACCACAGGGCCCGGGGAGCTGTTTTTT. This chain joins TRBV29-1 and TRBJ2-2; TRBD1 might be the D (6 bases). V shed 7 bases and J shed 6 bases, with 15 bases lying between them. The CDR3 is 13 amino acids. CDR1 is SQVTM and CDR2 is ANQGSEA in the germline V gene.

The rearrangement links TRBV29-1 to TRBJ1-1; D unclear. V lost 6 bases and J 1 base, leaving 12 bases between the germline ends. The germline gives CDR1 SQVTM, CDR2 ANQGSEA. This CDR3 spans 13 amino acids. In DNA, the CDR3 is TGCAGCGTGCGATCGGGAGGGAACACTGAAGCTTTCTTT. Its protein is CSVRSGGNTEAFF.

This clone was detected a few times. The chain combines TRBV19 with TRBJ2-4; 8 bases align to TRBD1. V shed 4 bases, J shed 0 bases, and the junction held 5 bases outside the gene matches. CDR3 length equals 16 residues. The germline V gene encodes CDR1 LNHDA and CDR2 SQIVND (reference sequence). CDR3: CASSTTGALAKNIQYF. The CDR3 DNA follows: TGTGCCAGTAGTACGACAGGGGCGCTAGCCAAAAACATTCAGTACTTC. Supplemented by reference TRBV19 and TRBJ2-4, the full variable domain reads DGGITQSPKYLFRKEGQNVTLSCEQNLNHDAMYWYRQDPGQGLRLIYYSQIVNDFQKGDIAEGYSVSREKKESFPLTVTSAQKNPTAFYLCASSTTGALAKNIQYFGAGTRLSVL.

The J gene is TRBJ2-1, the V gene TRBV24-1; D might be TRBD2 (7 bases). V lost 5 bases and J lost 6, with 19 bases in between. Germline V gene lookup returns CDR1 KGHDR and CDR2 SFDVKD. CDR3 size: 16 residues. The CDR3 coding sequence is TGTGCCACCAGTGGCCCCACCGGGGGGCAAGTCAATGAGCAGTTCTTC. Its protein is CATSGPTGGQVNEQFF.

Only one count was recorded for this clone. The gene calls are TRBV3-1 (or the pseudogene TRBV3-2) and TRBJ1-4, with 7 bases that match TRBD1. The CDR3 is made up of 15 amino acids. Per germline, CDR1 LGHDT and CDR2 YNNKEL (reference sequence). V shed 3 bases, J shed 8 bases, and the junction held 9 bases outside the gene matches. In nucleotides, the CDR3 is TGTGCCAGCAGCCAGCGTCAGGGGGGTGGAGAAAAACTGTTTTTT. This encodes CASSQRQGGGEKLFF.